Included here is one T cell receptor (beta chain) sequence, with context. The sample comes from a study of blood T cell repertoires in COVID-19. Here immunoSEQ multiplex PCR was the method, and the copy in TCRdb shows in-frame clones only, minus some. The sample yields 430,000 or so clones, roughly 89% seen once. The CDR3 length is 16 residues. With 0 bases removed from V and 2 bases from J, the gap between germline ends came to 13 bases. The germline gives CDR1 SGHNT, CDR2 YENEEA. This TCR was recovered from a man between 18 and 35 years old with COVID-19, enrolled during active disease. V usage is TRBV11-3 and J usage is TRBJ1-2, with D possibly TRBD1 on 6 matching bases. The sample comprised peripheral blood. DNA for the CDR3: TGTGCCAGCAGCTTAGATTATAAGAGGGGGAACTATGGCTACACCTTC. Its translation is CASSLDYKRGNYGYTF.